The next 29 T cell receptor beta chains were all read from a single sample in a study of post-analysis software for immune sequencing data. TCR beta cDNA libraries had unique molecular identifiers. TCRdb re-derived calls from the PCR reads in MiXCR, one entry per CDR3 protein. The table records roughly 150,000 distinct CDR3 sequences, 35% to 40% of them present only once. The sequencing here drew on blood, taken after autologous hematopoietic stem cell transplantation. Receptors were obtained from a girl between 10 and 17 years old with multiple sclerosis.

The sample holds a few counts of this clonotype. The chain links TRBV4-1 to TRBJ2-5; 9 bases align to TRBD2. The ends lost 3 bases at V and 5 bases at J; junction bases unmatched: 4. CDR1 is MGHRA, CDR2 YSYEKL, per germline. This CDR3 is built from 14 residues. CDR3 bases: TGCGCCAGCAGCCATAGCGGGAGCTTTGAGACCCAGTACTTC. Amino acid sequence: CASSHSGSFETQYF.

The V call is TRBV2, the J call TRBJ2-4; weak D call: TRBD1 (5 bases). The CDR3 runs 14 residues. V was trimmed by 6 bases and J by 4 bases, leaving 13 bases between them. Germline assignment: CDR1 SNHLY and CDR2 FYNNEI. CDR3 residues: CASRETEGKNIQYF. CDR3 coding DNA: TGTGCCAGCAGGGAGACAGAAGGTAAAAACATTCAGTACTTC. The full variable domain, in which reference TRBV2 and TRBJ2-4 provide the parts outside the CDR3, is EPEVTQTPSHQVTQMGQEVILRCVPISNHLYFYWYRQILGQKVEFLVSFYNNEISEKSEIFDDQFSVERPDGSNFTLKIRSTKLEDSAMYFCASRETEGKNIQYFGAGTRLSVL.

CDR3 loop: CASSEERESYEQYF. DNA for the CDR3: TGTGCCAGCAGTGAAGAGCGGGAGTCCTACGAGCAGTACTTC. This chain joins TRBV2 and TRBJ2-7; 8 bases are shared with TRBD2. The CDR3 runs to 14 residues. Germline CDR1 reads SNHLY; CDR2 reads FYNNEI. The V and J ends lost 1 base and 1 base, in that order; junction bases with no gene match: 0.

The CDR3 nucleotides are TGCGCCAGCACAACGGGCGGGACAGGGGACAATGAGCAGTTCTTC. Translation: CASTTGGTGDNEQFF. This rearrangement joins TRBV5-1 to TRBJ2-7; TRBD1 matches 10 bases. Judging by the DNA end, TRBJ2-1 fits better; the J call may be wrong. Germline V gene lookup returns CDR1 SGHRS and CDR2 YFSETQ. This CDR3 has 15 amino acids.

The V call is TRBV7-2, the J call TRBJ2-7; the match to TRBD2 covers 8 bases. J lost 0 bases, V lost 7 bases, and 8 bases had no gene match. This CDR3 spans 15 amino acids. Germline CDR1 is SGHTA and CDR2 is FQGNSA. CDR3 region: CASTTVGLDSYEQYF. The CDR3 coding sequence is TGTGCCAGCACAACCGTGGGACTAGACTCCTACGAGCAGTACTTC.

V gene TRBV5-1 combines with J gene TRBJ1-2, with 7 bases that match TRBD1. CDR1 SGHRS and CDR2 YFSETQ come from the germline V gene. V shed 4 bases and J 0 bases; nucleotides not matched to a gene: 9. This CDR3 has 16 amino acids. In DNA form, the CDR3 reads TGCGCCAGCAGCCCAGGACAGGCGCCAACTAACTATGGCTACACCTTC. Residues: CASSPGQAPTNYGYTF.

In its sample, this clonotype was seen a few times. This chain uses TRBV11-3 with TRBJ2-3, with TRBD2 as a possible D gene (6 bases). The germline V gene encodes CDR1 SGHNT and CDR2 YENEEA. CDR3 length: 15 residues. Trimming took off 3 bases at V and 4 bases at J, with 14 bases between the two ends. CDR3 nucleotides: TGTGCCAGCAGCTTGACTAGTCAAAAGTCAGATACGCAGTATTTT. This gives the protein CASSLTSQKSDTQYF. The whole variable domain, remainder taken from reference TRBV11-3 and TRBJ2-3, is EAGVVQSPRYKIIEKKQPVAFWCNPISGHNTLYWYLQNLGQGPELLIRYENEEAVDDSQLPKDRFSAERLKGVDSTLKIQPAELGDSAVYLCASSLTSQKSDTQYFGPGTRLTVL.

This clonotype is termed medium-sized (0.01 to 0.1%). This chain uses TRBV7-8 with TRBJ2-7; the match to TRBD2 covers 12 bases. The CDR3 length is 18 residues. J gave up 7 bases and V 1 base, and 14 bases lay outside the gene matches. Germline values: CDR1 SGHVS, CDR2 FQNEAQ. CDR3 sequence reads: CASSLGLAGGYTWGEQYF. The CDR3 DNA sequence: TGTGCCAGCAGCTTAGGTCTAGCGGGAGGGTACACCTGGGGGGAGCAGTACTTC. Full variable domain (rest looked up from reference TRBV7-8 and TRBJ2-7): GAGVSQSPRYKVAKRGQDVALRCDPISGHVSLFWYQQALGQGPEFLTYFQNEAQLDKSGLPSDRFFAERPEGSVSTLKIQRTQQEDSAVYLCASSLGLAGGYTWGEQYFGPGTRLTVT.

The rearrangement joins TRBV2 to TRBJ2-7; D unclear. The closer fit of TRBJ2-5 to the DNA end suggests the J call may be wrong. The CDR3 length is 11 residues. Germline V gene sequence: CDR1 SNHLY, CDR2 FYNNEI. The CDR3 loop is CASSVGETQYF. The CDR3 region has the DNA TGTGCCAGCAGTGTAGGGGAGACCCAGTACTTC.

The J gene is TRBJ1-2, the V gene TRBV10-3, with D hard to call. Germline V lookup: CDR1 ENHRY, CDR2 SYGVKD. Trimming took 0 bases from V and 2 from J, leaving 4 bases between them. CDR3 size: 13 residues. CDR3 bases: TGTGCCATCAGTGAGTCAGGGAACTATGGCTACACCTTC. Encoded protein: CAISESGNYGYTF.

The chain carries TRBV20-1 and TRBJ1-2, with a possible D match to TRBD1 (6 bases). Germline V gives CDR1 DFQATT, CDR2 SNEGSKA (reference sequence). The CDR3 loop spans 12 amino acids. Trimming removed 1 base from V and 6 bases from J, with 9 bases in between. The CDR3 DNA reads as TGCAGTGCTAGAGGGGGGGGCAATGGCTACACCTTC. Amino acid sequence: CSARGGGNGYTF.

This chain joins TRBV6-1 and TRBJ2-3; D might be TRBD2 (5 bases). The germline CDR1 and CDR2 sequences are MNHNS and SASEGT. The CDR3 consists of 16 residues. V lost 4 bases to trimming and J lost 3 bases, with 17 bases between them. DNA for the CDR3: TGTGCCAGCAGTGTCTCCTCGGGGAGTAAGACAGATACGCAGTATTTT. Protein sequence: CASSVSSGSKTDTQYF.

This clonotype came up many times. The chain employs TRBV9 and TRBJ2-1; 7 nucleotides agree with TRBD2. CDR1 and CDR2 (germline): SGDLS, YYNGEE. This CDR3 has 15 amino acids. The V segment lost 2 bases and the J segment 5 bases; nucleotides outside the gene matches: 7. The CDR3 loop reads CASSVSSSGHNEQFF. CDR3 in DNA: TGTGCCAGCAGCGTTTCATCTAGCGGCCACAATGAGCAGTTCTTC.

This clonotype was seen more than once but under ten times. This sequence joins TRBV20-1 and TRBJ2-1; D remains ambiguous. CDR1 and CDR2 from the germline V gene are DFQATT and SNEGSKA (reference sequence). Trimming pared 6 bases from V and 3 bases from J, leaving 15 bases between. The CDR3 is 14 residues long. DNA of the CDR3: TGCAGTGCCCTTCCCCTACCAAACTACAATGAGCAGTTCTTC. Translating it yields CSALPLPNYNEQFF.

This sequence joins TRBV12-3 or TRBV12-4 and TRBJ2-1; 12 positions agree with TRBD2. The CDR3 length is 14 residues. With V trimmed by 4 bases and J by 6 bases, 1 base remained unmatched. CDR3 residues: CASSSTSGGNEQFF. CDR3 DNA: TGTGCCAGCAGTTCGACTAGCGGGGGCAATGAGCAGTTCTTC.

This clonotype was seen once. This chain's CDR3 is CASSFWGGADTQYF. CDR3 coding DNA: TGTGCCAGCAGTTTTTGGGGTGGAGCAGATACGCAGTATTTT. V and J are TRBV28 and TRBJ2-3, with D unresolved. Germline CDR1 is MDHEN and CDR2 is SYDVKM. The CDR3 contains 14 residues. Deletions cut 3 bases from V and 4 bases from J, with 11 bases between.

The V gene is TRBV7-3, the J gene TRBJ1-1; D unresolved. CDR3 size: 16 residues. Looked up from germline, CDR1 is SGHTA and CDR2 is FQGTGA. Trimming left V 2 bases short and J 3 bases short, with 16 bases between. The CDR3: CASSLGSRGVHTEAFF. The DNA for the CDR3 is TGTGCCAGCAGCTTAGGATCGCGGGGAGTACACACTGAAGCTTTCTTT.

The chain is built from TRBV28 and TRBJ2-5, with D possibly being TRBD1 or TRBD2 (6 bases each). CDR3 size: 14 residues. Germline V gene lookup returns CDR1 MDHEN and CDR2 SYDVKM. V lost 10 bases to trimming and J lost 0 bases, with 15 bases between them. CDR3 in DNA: TGTGCCACCAGCGGCGGGACACACCAAGAGACCCAGTACTTC. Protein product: CATSGGTHQETQYF.

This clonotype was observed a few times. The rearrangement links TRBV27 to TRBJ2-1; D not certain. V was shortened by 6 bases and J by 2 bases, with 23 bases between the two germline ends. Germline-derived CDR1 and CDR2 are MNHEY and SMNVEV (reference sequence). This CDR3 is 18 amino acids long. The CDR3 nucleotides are TGTGCCAGCAGCCAGTTTGAAGCAGGAGACTTCACCTACAATGAGCAGTTCTTC. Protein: CASSQFEAGDFTYNEQFF.

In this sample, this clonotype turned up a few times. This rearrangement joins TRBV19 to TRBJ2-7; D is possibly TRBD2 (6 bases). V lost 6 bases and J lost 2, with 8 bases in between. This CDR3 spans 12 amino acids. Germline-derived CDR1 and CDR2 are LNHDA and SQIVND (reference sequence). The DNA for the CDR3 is TGTGCCAGTAGGGGGGGACCCTACGAGCAGTACTTC. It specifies CASRGGPYEQYF.

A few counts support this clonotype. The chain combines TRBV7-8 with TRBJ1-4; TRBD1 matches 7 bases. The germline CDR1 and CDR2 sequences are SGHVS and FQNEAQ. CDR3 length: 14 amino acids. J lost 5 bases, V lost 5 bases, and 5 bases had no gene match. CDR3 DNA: TGTGCCAGCAGCCCCGTGACAGGGAATGAAAAACTGTTTTTT. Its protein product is CASSPVTGNEKLFF. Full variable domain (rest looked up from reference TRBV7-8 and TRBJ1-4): GAGVSQSPRYKVAKRGQDVALRCDPISGHVSLFWYQQALGQGPEFLTYFQNEAQLDKSGLPSDRFFAERPEGSVSTLKIQRTQQEDSAVYLCASSPVTGNEKLFFGSGTQLSVL.

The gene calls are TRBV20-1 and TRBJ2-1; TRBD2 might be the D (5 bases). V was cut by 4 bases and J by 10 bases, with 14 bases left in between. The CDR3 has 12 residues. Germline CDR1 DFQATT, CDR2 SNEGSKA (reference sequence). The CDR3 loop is CSATWWEKEQFF. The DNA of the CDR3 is TGCAGTGCTACTTGGTGGGAGAAAGAGCAGTTCTTC.

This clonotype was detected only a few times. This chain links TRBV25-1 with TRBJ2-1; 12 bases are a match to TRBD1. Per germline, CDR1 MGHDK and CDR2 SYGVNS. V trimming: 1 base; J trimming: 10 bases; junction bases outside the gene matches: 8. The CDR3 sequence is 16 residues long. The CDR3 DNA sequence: TGTGCCAGCAGTGAATCCGGGACAGGGGGCTTTCGGGAGCAGTTCTTC. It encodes CASSESGTGGFREQFF.

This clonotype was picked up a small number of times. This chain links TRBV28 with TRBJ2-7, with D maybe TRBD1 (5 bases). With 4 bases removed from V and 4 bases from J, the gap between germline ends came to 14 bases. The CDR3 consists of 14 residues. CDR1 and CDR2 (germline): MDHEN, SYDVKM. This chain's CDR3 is CASSWGYRTYEQYF. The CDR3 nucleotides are TGTGCCAGCAGTTGGGGCTACCGCACTTACGAGCAGTACTTC.

In nucleotides, the CDR3 is TGTGCCAGCAGCCCTCTAGCGGGAGGAGGTAGTGAGCAGTTCTTC. Amino acids: CASSPLAGGGSEQFF. The V and J genes are TRBV7-3 and TRBJ2-1; 11 bases line up with TRBD2. From germline, CDR1 is SGHTA and CDR2 FQGTGA. The CDR3 extends over 15 amino acids. The trim removed 5 bases at V and 9 bases at J, leaving 9 bases unmatched.

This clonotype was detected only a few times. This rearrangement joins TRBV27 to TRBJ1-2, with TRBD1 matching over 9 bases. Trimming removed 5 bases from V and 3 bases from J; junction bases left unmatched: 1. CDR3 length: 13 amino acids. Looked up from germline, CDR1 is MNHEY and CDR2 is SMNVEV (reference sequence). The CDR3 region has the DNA TGTGCCAGCAGTCGGACAGGGGACTATGGCTACACCTTC. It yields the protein CASSRTGDYGYTF.

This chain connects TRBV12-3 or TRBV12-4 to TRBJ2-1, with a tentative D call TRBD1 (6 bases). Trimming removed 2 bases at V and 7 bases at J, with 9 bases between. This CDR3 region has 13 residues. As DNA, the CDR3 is TGTGCCAGCAGTTTAATCAGGGGAAATGAGCAGTTCTTC. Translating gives CASSLIRGNEQFF.

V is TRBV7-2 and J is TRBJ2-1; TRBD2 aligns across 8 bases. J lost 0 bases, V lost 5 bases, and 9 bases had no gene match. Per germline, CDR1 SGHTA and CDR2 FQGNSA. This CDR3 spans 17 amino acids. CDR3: CASSPGGAGTSYNEQFF. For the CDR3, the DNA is TGTGCCAGCAGCCCCGGGGGGGCGGGGACCTCCTACAATGAGCAGTTCTTC.

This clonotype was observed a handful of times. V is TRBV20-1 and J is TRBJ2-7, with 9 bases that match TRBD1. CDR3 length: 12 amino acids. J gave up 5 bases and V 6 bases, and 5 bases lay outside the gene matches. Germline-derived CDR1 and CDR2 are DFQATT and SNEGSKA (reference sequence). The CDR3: CSATDRGDEQYF. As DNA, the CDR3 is TGCAGTGCGACGGACAGGGGCGACGAGCAGTACTTC.